Sequencing of this T cell receptor (beta chain) was carried out in a study of cytomegalovirus exposure and HLA in healthy donors. Study-wide findings and caveats: Indistinguishable V segments, including TRBV6-2 and TRBV6-3, were excluded.

Germline assignment: CDR1 KGHSH and CDR2 LQKENI. The CDR3 totals 13 residues. The germline V and J ends were trimmed by 2 bases and 3 bases, with 7 bases remaining between them. As regards this clone: No antigen is known for it.

PCR amplification relied on 60 Vbeta primers (plus 13 Jbeta primers). Here immunoSEQ multiplex PCR was the method, and the copy in TCRdb shows in-frame clones only, minus some. The table records about 160,000 clones, about 65% of them present only once. The sequence came from a man aged 35-49 years in good health and CMV-seropositive. The sequenced sample consisted of PBMCs. J is TRBJ1-1 and V is TRBV18; D is perhaps TRBD1 (5 bases). This chain's CDR3 is CASSPFRDTEAFF. For the CDR3, the DNA is TGTGCCAGCTCACCATTCAGGGACACTGAAGCTTTCTTT.